This T cell receptor (beta chain) was observed in a study of shared T cell receptors in the human thymus. The CDR3 has 16 amino acids. Germline CDR1 MNHNY, CDR2 SVGAGI (reference sequence). After removal of 2 bases from V and 5 bases from J, the junction contained 5 bases not matched to a gene. The assay was immunoSEQ multiplex PCR, and TCRdb's table has in-frame clones only and misses some. The sample lists 700,000 or so clones; approximately 85% were seen once. These data were also reused for a study on human thymus T cells. From that study: Donation came from healthy Finnish infants having corrective surgery for congenital heart defects. Corrective heart surgery yielded resections, and these provided the thymus tissue. Apparent skewing of V and J gene usage characterized both thymic and blood repertoires.

The rearrangement links TRBV6-6 to TRBJ2-1; 11 bases align to TRBD2. The material sequenced was thymocytes. The TCR originated in a girl under three years old with a congenital heart defect. The CDR3 DNA sequence: TGTGCCAGCAGTTACCCCACTAGCGGGAGTAACAATGAGCAGTTCTTC. Its protein product is CASSYPTSGSNNEQFF.